This TCR beta chain derives from a study of shared clonotypes between healthy human individuals. CD45RO-negative, CCR7-selected cells formed the naive CD8 fraction, which excluded terminally differentiated effector memory CD45RA+ cells. Those who donated, Caucasian adults without exception, all lived in Nashville, Tennessee. Details on this clone: Its antigen is not identified.

TCRdb's copy holds only in-frame clones and misses some; the assay was immunoSEQ multiplex PCR. The sample holds around 2,000,000 clones, 85% to 95% seen once. Overall study findings and caveats: Deeper or shallower sequencing was expected to change how clonotypes are shared among donors.

Deletions cut 3 bases from V and 4 bases from J, with 21 bases between. CDR3 length: 18 residues. CDR1 is LNHDA, CDR2 SQIVND, per germline (reference sequence). Sequenced: naive CD8+ T cells sorted from blood. The V gene is TRBV19, the J gene TRBJ2-2, with D tentatively TRBD1 (5 bases). The TCR comes from a man between 18 and 35 years old in good health. The chain's CDR3 is CASSIFPPATDFTGELFF. CDR3 in DNA: TGTGCCAGTAGTATCTTTCCTCCCGCGACAGACTTCACCGGGGAGCTGTTTTTT.